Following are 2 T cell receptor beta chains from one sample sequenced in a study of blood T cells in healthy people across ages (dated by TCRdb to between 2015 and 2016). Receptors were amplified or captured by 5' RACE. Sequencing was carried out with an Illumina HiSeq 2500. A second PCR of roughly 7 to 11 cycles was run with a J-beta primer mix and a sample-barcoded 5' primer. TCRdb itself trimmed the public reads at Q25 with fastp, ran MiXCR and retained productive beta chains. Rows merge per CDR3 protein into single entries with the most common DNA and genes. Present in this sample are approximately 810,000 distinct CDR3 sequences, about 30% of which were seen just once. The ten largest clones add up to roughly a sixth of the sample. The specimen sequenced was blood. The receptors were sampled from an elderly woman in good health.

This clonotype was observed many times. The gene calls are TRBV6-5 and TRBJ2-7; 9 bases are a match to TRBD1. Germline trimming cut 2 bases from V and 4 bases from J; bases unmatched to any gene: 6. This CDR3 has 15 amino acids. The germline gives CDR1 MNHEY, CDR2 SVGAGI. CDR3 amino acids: CASSYRGQGFYEQYF. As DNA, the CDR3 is TGTGCCAGCAGTTACAGGGGACAGGGCTTTTACGAGCAGTACTTC.

The CDR3 nucleotides read TGTGCCAGCAGCGTAGAGGGGACAGGGGGCTACAATGAGCAGTTCTTC. Amino acid sequence: CASSVEGTGGYNEQFF. The gene calls are TRBV9 and TRBJ2-1; 11 bases align to TRBD1. V shed 0 bases and J 3 bases; nucleotides not matched to a gene: 2. In germline, CDR1 is SGDLS, CDR2 YYNGEE. The CDR3 has 16 amino acids.